This entry features one T cell receptor (beta chain) sequence. Antigen specificity is unknown. The diagnoses drew upon clinical symptoms, serum thyroxine and TRAb, thyroid ultrasound and orbital computed tomography. The record originates from a study of T cells in Graves' hyperthyroidism and ophthalmopathy. The source material, RNA transcripts, was used to amplify TCR beta CDR3 regions. A first-round RT-PCR of the TCR CDR3 used the HTBI primer set. TCRdb independently ran MiXCR on the multiplex PCR reads; one entry per CDR3 protein. The table shows about 680,000 distinct CDR3 sequences, with about a third occurring only once. General observations from the study: The model made its ophthalmopathy prediction, and onset followed a median approximately six months later.

CDR1 is SGHTA and CDR2 is FQGNSA in the germline V gene. This CDR3 is 13 amino acids long. V gave up 5 bases and J gave up 4 bases, with 11 bases separating them. The sequence was obtained from a middle-aged woman with Graves' hyperthyroidism. The rearrangement uses TRBV7-2 and TRBJ1-2, with a weak D call TRBD1 (6 bases). Specimen: blood. The CDR3 DNA is TGTGCCAGCAGCCAAGAAGGGGGCTATGGCTACACCTTC. Amino acid sequence: CASSQEGGYGYTF.